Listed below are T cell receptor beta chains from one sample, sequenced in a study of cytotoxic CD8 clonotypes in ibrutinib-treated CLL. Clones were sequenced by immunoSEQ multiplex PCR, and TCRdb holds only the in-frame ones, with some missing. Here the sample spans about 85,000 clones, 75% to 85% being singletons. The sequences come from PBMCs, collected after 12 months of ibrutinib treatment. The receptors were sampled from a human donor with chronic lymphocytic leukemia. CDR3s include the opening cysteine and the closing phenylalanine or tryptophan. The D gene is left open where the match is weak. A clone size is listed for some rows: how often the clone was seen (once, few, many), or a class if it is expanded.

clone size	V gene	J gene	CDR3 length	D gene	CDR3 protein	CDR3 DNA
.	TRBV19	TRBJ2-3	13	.	CASSAGLRDTQYF	TGTGCCAGTAGTGCCGGACTTCGAGATACGCAGTATTTT
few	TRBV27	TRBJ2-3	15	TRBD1	CASSFRDRATDTQYF	TGTGCCAGCAGTTTCCGGGACAGGGCCACAGATACGCAGTATTTT
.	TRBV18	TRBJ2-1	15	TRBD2	CASSPRASGGAREFF	TGTGCCAGCTCACCCCGGGCTAGCGGGGGGGCCAGGGAGTTCTTC
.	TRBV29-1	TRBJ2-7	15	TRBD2	CSVVPWTSETYEQYF	TGCAGCGTTGTCCCTTGGACTAGCGAAACCTACGAGCAGTACTTC
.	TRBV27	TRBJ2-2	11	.	CASMGTGELFF	TGTGCCAGCATGGGGACCGGGGAGCTGTTTTTT
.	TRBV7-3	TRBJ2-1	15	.	CASSLFKGDRNEQFF	TGTGCCAGCAGCTTATTCAAGGGAGATAGGAATGAGCAGTTCTTC
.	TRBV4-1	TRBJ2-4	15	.	CASSQVGTPRDIQYF	TGCGCCAGCAGCCAAGTGGGGACCCCTCGGGACATTCAGTACTTC
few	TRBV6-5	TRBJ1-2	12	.	CASSWGGNGYTF	TGTGCCAGCAGTTGGGGGGGGAATGGCTACACCTTC
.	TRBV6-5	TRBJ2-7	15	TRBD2	CASGPSGRPVYEQYF	TGTGCCAGCGGACCTAGCGGCCGGCCCGTCTACGAGCAGTACTTC
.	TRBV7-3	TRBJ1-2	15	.	CASSPRAGSNYGYTF	TGTGCCAGCAGCCCACGAGCGGGCTCCAACTATGGCTACACCTTC
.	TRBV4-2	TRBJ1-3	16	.	CASSPIWDNLGNTIYF	TGTGCCAGCAGCCCAATCTGGGACAACCTTGGAAACACCATATATTTT
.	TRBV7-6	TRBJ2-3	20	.	CASSLAPGGGLPASTDTQYF	TGTGCCAGCAGCTTGGCCCCGGGCGGGGGCCTCCCAGCTAGCACAGATACGCAGTATTTT
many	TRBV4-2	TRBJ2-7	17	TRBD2	CASSQELASGRAYEQYF	TGTGCCAGCAGCCAAGAGTTGGCTAGCGGGAGGGCTTACGAGCAGTACTTC
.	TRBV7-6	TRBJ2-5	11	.	CASSSQETQYF	TGTGCCAGCAGCTCTCAAGAGACCCAGTACTTC
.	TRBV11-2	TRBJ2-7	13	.	CASSLAVTYEQYF	TGTGCCAGCAGCTTAGCGGTTACCTACGAGCAGTACTTC
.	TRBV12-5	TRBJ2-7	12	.	CASGLVEDEQYF	TGTGCTAGTGGTTTGGTAGAGGACGAGCAGTACTTC
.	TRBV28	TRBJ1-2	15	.	CASSLAEGRGYGYTF	TGTGCCAGCAGTTTGGCAGAGGGCAGGGGCTATGGCTACACCTTC
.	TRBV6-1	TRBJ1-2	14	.	CASGGKAEEYGYTF	TGTGCCAGCGGGGGTAAGGCGGAGGAGTATGGCTACACCTTC
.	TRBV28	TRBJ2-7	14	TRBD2	CASSSHSGIYEQYF	TGTGCCAGCAGTTCCCATAGCGGGATCTACGAGCAGTACTTC
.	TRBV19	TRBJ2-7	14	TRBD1	CASSATGPNYEQYF	TGTGCCAGTAGTGCGACAGGGCCCAACTACGAGCAGTACTTC
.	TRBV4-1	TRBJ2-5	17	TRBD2	CASSRGGGVEIQETQYF	TGCGCCAGCAGCCGGGGGGGAGGCGTCGAGATCCAAGAGACCCAGTACTTC
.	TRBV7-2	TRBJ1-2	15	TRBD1	CASSPRTGAHYGYTF	TGTGCCAGCAGCCCCCGGACAGGAGCTCACTATGGCTACACCTTC
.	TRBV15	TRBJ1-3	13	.	CATSRAPPRTIYF	TGTGCCACCAGCAGGGCCCCGCCCCGCACCATATATTTT
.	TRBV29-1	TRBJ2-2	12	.	CSVGSPGGELFF	TGCAGCGTTGGCAGCCCCGGGGGGGAGCTGTTTTTT
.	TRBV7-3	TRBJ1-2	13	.	CASSLAKPYGYTF	TGTGCCAGCAGCCTGGCCAAGCCCTATGGCTACACCTTC
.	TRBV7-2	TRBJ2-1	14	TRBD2	CASSARWREAEQFF	TGTGCCAGCAGCGCCCGGTGGCGGGAGGCTGAGCAGTTCTTC
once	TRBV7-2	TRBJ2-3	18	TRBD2	CASSLAASGRLWTDTQYF	TGTGCCAGCAGCTTAGCGGCTAGCGGGAGGTTGTGGACAGATACGCAGTATTTT
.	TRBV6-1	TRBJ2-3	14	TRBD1	CASRGTAGTDTQYF	TGTGCCAGCAGGGGGACAGCCGGCACAGATACGCAGTATTTT
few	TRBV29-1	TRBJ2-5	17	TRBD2	CSVDSLVGSGGEETQYF	TGCAGCGTTGATAGTTTGGTTGGTAGCGGGGGAGAAGAGACCCAGTACTTC
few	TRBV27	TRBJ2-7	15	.	CASSAGPSGGYEQYF	TGTGCCAGCAGTGCCGGTCCTTCCGGAGGCTACGAGCAGTACTTC
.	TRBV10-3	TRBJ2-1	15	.	CAISEGTLITMEQFF	TGTGCCATCAGTGAAGGGACCTTAATCACAATGGAGCAGTTCTTC
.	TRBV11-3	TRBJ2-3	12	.	CASSPRRDTQYF	TGTGCCAGCAGCCCCCGGAGAGATACGCAGTATTTT
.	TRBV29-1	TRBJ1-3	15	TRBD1	CSANTGQWEGNTIYF	TGCAGCGCTAACACGGGACAGTGGGAAGGAAACACCATATATTTT
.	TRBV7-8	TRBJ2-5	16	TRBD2	CASSPWTSGSGETQYF	TGTGCCAGCAGCCCTTGGACTAGCGGGAGTGGTGAGACCCAGTACTTC
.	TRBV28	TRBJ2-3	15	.	CASSLVGGHTDTQYF	TGTGCCAGCAGTTTGGTCGGTGGCCACACAGATACGCAGTATTTT
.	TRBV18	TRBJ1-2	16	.	CASSPPEDAPNYGYTF	TGTGCCAGCTCACCCCCCGAGGACGCCCCTAACTATGGCTACACCTTC
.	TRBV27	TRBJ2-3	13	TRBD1	CASSPHPGGQQYF	TGTGCCAGCAGTCCCCACCCAGGGGGACAGCAGTATTTT
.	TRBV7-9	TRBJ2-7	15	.	CASSLYQFRVDEQYF	TGTGCCAGCAGCTTATACCAGTTCCGCGTCGACGAGCAGTACTTC
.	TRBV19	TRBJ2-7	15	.	CASSIERVGTSEQYF	TGTGCCAGTAGTATTGAAAGGGTGGGGACATCGGAGCAGTACTTC
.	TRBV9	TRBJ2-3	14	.	CASSVQGWGDTQYF	TGTGCCAGCAGCGTCCAGGGGTGGGGAGATACGCAGTATTTT
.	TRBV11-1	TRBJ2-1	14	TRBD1	CASGIGTGFNEQFF	TGTGCCAGCGGAATCGGGACAGGGTTCAATGAGCAGTTCTTC
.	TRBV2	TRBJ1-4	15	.	CASTPRVGTNEKLFF	TGTGCCAGCACCCCCCGGGTGGGCACTAATGAAAAACTGTTTTTT
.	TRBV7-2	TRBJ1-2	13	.	CASSLQENYGYTF	TGTGCCAGCAGCTTACAGGAGAACTATGGCTACACCTTC
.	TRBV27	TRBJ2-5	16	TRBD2	CASSLYAGGGGETQYF	TGTGCCAGCAGTTTATATGCGGGGGGGGGTGGAGAGACCCAGTACTTC
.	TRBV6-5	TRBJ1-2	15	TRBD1	CASSRTGWSNYGYTF	TGTGCCAGCAGTAGGACAGGTTGGTCTAACTATGGCTACACCTTC
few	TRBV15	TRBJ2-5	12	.	CATSRDVETQYF	TGTGCCACCAGCAGAGACGTAGAGACCCAGTACTTC
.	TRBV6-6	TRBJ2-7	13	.	CASSQPTDFGQYF	TGTGCCAGCAGCCAACCCACCGACTTCGGTCAGTACTTC